The text below deals with one T cell receptor beta chain. Assay used: immunoSEQ multiplex PCR; TCRdb lists only in-frame clones, some missing. The sample records roughly 150,000 clones, 70% to 90% being singletons. V shed 3 bases and J shed 2 bases, with 16 bases lying between them. CDR1 LNHDA and CDR2 SQIVND come from the germline V gene (reference sequence). CDR3 length equals 16 residues. The data were obtained in a study of blood T cell repertoires in COVID-19. As for the study in general: Sites in the United States, Italy and Spain provided acute and convalescent COVID-19 samples. Sources were T cells, B-cell-depleted T cells, or PBMCs; the material itself was cDNA or gDNA.

The specimen sequenced was peripheral blood. This chain connects TRBV19 to TRBJ1-2; D perhaps matches TRBD1 (6 bases). This TCR derives from a human donor in a cohort sampled during active COVID-19. The CDR3 DNA sequence: TGTGCCAGTAGTATCGTGCCAAGGGGGGGAAACTATGGCTACACCTTC. Translation: CASSIVPRGGNYGYTF.